One T cell receptor (beta chain) is described in this entry. Its specificity is not known. This entry belongs to a study of regulatory T cells in long-lasting Graves disease. Study background: Graves' patients, newly diagnosed, had taken antithyroid drugs under 3 months. General study results and limits: Persistent Graves' cases showed lower TCR diversity than newly diagnosed cases.

Indicated time point: newly diagnosed GD, antithyroid drugs for less than 3 months. RNA isolated from PBMCs was used to make the TCR library. Staff took 7.5 to 9.5 milliliters of peripheral blood and put it into EDTA tubes. In building TCR beta libraries, iRepertoire HTBI primers were used together with Arm-PCR of CDR3 regions. Via MiXCR, TCRdb re-called the multiplex PCR reads, giving one row per CDR3 protein. The sample has 300,000 to 400,000 distinct CDR3 sequences, roughly 15% seen once. Germline V gene data show CDR1 as SGHNT and CDR2 as YENEEA. The V gene lost 6 bases and the J gene lost 4 bases, with 10 bases spanning the gap. The CDR3 is made up of 13 amino acids.

The clonotype was recovered from a female donor with Graves disease. Specimen: peripheral blood mononuclear cells (PBMCs), collected at new diagnosis, from a patient treated with antithyroid drugs. The V and J genes are TRBV11-3 and TRBJ2-1; D might be TRBD1 (5 bases). The CDR3 here is CASSGAAYNEQFF. CDR3 DNA: TGTGCCAGCAGTGGGGCCGCTTACAATGAGCAGTTCTTC.